These 2 T cell receptor beta chains were all obtained from the same sample, sequenced in a study of persistence of HIV-infected CD4 T cells. No antigen is known for these receptors. An overlapping HIV-1 Gag peptide pool stimulated these cells at 0.95 to 1 ug/peptide/mL. Sorted nonresponding memory CD4+ T cells were CD40L-negative, CD69-negative, CD45RO-high. This was the immunoSEQ version 4 assay in survey mode. Sequencing was performed with immunoSEQ multiplex PCR; in TCRdb, only in-frame clones are kept and a portion is missing. The data hold about 40,000 clones, with about four fifths observed a single time. The sample in question was CD4+ T cells sorted from PBMCs after roughly 19-hour stimulation, obtained from a patient who received antiretroviral therapy. Every receptor here comes from an adult man with HIV who was CMV-seropositive.

The chain employs TRBV19 and TRBJ1-2; D not resolved. The CDR3 length is 12 residues. V shed 3 bases and J shed 8 bases, with 10 bases lying between them. CDR1 and CDR2 from the germline V gene are LNHDA and SQIVND (reference sequence). The CDR3 loop reads CASSIYRQGYTF. As DNA, the CDR3 is TGTGCCAGTAGTATTTACAGACAAGGCTACACCTTC.

This chain connects TRBV5-6 to TRBJ2-7, with D tentatively TRBD1 (5 bases). The CDR3 runs to 12 residues. Trimming took off 1 base at V and 5 bases at J, with 7 bases between the two ends. Germline V CDR1 and CDR2: SGHDT, YYEEEE. CDR3 loop: CASSLSRDEQYF. The CDR3 coding sequence is TGTGCCAGCAGCTTGAGCAGGGACGAGCAGTACTTC.